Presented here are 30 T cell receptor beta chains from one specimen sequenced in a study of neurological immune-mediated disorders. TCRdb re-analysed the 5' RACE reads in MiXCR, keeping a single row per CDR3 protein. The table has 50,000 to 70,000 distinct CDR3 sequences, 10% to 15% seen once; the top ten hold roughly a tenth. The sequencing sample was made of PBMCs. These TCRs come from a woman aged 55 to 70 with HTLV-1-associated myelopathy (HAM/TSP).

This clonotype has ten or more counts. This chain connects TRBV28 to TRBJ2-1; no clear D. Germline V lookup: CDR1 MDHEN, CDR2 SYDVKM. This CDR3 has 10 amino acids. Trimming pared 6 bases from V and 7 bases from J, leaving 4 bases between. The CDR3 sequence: CASRQNEQFF. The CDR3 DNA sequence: TGTGCCAGCAGACAGAATGAGCAGTTCTTC.

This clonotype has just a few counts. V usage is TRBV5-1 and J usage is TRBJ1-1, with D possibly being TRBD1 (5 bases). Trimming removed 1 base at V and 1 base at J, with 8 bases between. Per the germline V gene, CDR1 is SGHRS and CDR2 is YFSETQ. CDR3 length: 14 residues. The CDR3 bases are TGCGCCAGCAGCTTGCGAGGACAGAACACTGAAGCTTTCTTT. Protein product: CASSLRGQNTEAFF.

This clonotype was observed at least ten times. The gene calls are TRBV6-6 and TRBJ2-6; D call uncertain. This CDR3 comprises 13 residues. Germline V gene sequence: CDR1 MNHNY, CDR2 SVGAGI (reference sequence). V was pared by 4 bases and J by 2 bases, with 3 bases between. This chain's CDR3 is CASSSPGANVLTF. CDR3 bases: TGTGCCAGCAGTTCCCCTGGGGCCAACGTCCTGACTTTC.

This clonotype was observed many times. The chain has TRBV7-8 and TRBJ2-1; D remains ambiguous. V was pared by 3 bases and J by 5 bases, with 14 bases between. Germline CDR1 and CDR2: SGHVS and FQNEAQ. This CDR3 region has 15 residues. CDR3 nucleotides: TGTGCCAGCAGCTTCGTTGGGCTAACTAACAATGAGCAGTTCTTC. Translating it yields CASSFVGLTNNEQFF.

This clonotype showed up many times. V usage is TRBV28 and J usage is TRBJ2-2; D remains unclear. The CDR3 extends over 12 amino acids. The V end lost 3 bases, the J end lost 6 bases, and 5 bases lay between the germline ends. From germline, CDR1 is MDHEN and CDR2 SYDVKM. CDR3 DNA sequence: TGTGCCAGCAGTTTGACGGCCGGGGAGCTGTTTTTT. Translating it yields CASSLTAGELFF.

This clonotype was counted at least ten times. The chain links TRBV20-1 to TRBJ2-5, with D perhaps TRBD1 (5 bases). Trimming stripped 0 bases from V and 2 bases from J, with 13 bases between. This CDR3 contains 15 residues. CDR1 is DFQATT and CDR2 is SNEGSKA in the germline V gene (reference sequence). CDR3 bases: TGCAGTGCTAGAGATCGTAAGGGGCTGCAAGAGACCCAGTACTTC. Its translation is CSARDRKGLQETQYF.

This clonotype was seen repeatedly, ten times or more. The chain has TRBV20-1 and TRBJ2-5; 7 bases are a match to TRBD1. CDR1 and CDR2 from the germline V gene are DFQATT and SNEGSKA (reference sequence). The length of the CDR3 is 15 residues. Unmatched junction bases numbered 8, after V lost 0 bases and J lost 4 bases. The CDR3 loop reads CSAREATGVGETQYF. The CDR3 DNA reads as TGCAGTGCTAGAGAGGCCACAGGGGTGGGAGAGACCCAGTACTTC.

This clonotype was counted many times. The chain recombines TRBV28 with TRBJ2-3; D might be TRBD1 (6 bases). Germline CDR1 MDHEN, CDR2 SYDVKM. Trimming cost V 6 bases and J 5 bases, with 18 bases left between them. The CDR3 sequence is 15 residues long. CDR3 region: CASSPGTLREDTQYF. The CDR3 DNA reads TGTGCCAGCAGCCCCGGGACACTTCGGGAAGATACGCAGTATTTT.

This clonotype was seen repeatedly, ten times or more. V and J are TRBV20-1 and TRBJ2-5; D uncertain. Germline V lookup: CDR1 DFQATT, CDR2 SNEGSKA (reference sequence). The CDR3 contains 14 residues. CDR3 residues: CSKLGLFGQETQYF. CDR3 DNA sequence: TGCAGCAAACTGGGTCTTTTTGGGCAAGAGACCCAGTACTTC.

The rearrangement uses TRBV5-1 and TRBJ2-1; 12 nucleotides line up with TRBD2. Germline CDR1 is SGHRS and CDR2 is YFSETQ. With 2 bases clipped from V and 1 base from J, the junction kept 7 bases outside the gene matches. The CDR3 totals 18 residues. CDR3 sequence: CASSFVATSGGSYNEQFF. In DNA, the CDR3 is TGCGCCAGCAGCTTCGTCGCGACTAGCGGGGGTTCCTACAATGAGCAGTTCTTC.

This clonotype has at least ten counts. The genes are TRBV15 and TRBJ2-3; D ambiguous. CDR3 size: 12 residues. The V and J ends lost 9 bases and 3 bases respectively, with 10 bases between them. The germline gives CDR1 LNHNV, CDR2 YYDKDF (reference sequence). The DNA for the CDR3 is TGTGCCACTCAAGTAGGGACAGATACGCAGTATTTT. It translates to CATQVGTDTQYF.

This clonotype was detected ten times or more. CDR3 in DNA: TGCAGCGTAGTAGCGGAAGATACGCAGTATTTT. Protein sequence: CSVVAEDTQYF. This chain uses TRBV29-1 with TRBJ2-3; D might be TRBD2 (6 bases). CDR1 is SQVTM, CDR2 ANQGSEA, per germline. The CDR3 has 11 residues. With 6 bases removed from V and 5 bases from J, the gap between germline ends came to 9 bases.

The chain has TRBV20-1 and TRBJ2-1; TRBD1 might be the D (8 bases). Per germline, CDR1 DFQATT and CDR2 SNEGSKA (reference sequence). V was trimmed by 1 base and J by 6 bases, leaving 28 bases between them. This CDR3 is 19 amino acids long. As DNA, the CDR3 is TGCAGTGCTAGAGGATACAGGGGGGGGGGACTATCGGGAGCCAATGAGCAGTTCTTC. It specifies CSARGYRGGGLSGANEQFF.

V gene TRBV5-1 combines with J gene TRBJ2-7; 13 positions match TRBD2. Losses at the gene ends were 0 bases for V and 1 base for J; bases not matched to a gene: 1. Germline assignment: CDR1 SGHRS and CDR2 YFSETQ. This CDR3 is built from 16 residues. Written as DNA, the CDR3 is TGCGCCAGCAGCTTGGGACTAGCGGGGGGATCCTACGAGCAGTACTTC. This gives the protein CASSLGLAGGSYEQYF.

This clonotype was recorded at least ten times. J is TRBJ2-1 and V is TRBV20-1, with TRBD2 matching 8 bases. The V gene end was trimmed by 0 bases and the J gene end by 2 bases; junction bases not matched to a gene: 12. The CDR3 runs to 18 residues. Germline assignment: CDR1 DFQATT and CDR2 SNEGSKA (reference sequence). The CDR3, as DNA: TGCAGTGCTAGAGATCAAGGCGGGAGGTGGGGCCCCTACAATGAGCAGTTCTTC. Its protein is CSARDQGGRWGPYNEQFF.

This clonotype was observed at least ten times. The CDR3 here is CASSPRGRTEAFF. For the CDR3, the DNA is TGTGCCAGCAGCCCTCGGGGCAGAACTGAAGCTTTCTTT. The V and J genes are TRBV7-9 and TRBJ1-1; TRBD1 might be the D (5 bases). This CDR3 spans 13 amino acids. CDR1 and CDR2 from the germline V gene are SEHNR and FQNEAQ (reference sequence). Trimming shortened V by 5 bases and J by 5 bases, and 12 bases separated the two germline ends.

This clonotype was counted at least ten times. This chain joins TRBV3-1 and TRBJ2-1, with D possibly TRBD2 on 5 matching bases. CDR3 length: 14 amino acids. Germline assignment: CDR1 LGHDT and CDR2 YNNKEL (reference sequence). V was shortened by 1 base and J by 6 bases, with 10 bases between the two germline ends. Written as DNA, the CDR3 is TGTGCCAGCAGCCAAGGGGCACGGGGCAATGAGCAGTTCTTC. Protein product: CASSQGARGNEQFF.

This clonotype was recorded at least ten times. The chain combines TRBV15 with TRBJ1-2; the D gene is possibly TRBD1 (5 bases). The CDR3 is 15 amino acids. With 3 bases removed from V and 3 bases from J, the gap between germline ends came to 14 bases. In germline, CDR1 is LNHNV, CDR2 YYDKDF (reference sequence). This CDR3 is CATSRLGESDYGYTF. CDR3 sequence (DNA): TGTGCCACCAGCAGGCTAGGGGAATCCGACTATGGCTACACCTTC. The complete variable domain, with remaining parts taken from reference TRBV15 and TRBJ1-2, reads DAMVIQNPRYQVTQFGKPVTLSCSQTLNHNVMYWYQQKSSQAPKLLFHYYDKDFNNEADTPDNFQSRRPNTSFCFLDIRSPGLGDTAMYLCATSRLGESDYGYTFGSGTRLTVV.

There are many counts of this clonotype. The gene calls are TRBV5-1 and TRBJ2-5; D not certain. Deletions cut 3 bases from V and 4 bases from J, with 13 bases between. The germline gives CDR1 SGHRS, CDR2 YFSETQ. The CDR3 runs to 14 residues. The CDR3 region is CASSSADGAETQYF. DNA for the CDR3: TGCGCCAGCAGCTCAGCCGACGGTGCAGAGACCCAGTACTTC.

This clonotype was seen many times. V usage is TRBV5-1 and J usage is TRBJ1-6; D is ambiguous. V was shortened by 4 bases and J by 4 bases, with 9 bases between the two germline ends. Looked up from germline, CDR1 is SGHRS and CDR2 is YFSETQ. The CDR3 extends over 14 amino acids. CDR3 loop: CASSEPGYNSPLHF. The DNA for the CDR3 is TGCGCCAGCAGCGAGCCGGGATATAATTCACCCCTCCACTTT.

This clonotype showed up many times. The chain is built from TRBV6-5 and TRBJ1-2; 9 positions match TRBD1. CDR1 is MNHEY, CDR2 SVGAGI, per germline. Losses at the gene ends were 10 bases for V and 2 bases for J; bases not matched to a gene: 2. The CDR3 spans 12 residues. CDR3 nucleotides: TGTGCCACCGGGACAGGGAACTATGGCTACACCTTC. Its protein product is CATGTGNYGYTF.

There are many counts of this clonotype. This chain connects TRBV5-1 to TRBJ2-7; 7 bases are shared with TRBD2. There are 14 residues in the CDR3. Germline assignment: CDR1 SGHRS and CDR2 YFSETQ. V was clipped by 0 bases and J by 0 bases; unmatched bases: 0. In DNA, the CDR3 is TGCGCCAGCAGCTTGGCTAGCGGCTCCTACGAGCAGTACTTC. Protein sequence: CASSLASGSYEQYF.

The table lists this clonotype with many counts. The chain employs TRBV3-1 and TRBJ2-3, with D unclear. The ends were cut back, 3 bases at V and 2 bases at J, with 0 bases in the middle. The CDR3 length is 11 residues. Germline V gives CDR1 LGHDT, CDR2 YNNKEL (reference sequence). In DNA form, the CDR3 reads TGTGCCAGCAGCCACACAGATACGCAGTATTTT. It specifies CASSHTDTQYF.

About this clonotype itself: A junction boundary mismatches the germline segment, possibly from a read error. CDR3 bases: TGCAGTGCTAGGCCCGGGACATACGAAGAGGATAAGCAGTATTTT. It encodes CSARPGTYEEDKQYF. This chain joins TRBV20-1 and TRBJ2-3; possible D gene TRBD1, 6 bases. The CDR3 sequence is 15 residues long. Per the germline V gene, CDR1 is DFQATT and CDR2 is SNEGSKA (reference sequence).

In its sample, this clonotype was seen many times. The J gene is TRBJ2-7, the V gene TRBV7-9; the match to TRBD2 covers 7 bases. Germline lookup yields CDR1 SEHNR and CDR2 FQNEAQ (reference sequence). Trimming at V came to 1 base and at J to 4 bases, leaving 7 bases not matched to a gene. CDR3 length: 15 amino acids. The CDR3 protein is CASSLETSPHYEQYF. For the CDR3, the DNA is TGTGCCAGCAGCTTAGAGACTAGCCCCCATTACGAGCAGTACTTC.

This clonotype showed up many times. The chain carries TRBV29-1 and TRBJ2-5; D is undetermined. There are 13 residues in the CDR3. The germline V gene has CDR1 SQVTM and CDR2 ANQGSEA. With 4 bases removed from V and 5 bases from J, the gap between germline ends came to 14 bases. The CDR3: CSVAPPNGETQYF. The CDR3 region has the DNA TGCAGCGTTGCCCCCCCTAATGGGGAGACCCAGTACTTC.

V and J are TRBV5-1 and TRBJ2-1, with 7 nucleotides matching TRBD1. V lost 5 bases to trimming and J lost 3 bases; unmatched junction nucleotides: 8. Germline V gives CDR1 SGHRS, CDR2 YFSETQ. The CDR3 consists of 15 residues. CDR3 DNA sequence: TGCGCCAGCAGGTCCGGGACAGAGCGCTACAATGAGCAGTTCTTC. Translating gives CASRSGTERYNEQFF. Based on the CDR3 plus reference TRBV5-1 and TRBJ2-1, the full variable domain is KAGVTQTPRYLIKTRGQQVTLSCSPISGHRSVSWYQQTPGQGLQFLFEYFSETQRNKGNFPGRFSGRQFSNSRSEMNVSTLELGDSALYLCASRSGTERYNEQFFGPGTRLTVL.

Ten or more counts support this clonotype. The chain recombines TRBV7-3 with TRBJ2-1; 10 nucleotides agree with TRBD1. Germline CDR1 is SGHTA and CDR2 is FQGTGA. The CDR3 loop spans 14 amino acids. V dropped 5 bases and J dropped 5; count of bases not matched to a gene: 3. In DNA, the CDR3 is TGTGCCAGCAGCCTGGACAGGGGGAACAATGAGCAGTTCTTC. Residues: CASSLDRGNNEQFF.

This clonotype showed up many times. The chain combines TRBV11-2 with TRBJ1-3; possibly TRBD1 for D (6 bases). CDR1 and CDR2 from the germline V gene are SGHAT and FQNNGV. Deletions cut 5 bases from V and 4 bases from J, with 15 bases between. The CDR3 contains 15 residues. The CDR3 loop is CASSGGGASGNTIYF. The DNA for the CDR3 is TGTGCCAGCAGCGGGGGGGGGGCGTCCGGAAACACCATATATTTT.

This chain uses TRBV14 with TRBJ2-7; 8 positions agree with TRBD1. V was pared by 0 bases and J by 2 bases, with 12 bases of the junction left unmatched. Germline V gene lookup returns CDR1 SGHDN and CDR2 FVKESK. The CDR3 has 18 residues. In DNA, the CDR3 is TGTGCCAGCAGCCAAGAAAGACAGGGGCGAGGGGCTACCTACGAGCAGTACTTC. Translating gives CASSQERQGRGATYEQYF.